Included here is one T cell receptor beta chain sequence, with context. These data come from a study of blood T cell repertoires in COVID-19. Study context: Samples came from the United States, Italy and Spain, spanning acute and convalescent COVID-19. Sources were T cells, B-cell-depleted T cells, or PBMCs; the material itself was cDNA or gDNA.

Authors' data handling: Estimation of nucleated cell counts relied on the amplification of reference gene primers. Generated by immunoSEQ multiplex PCR, the TCRdb table keeps only in-frame clones and is missing some. The DNA gave D and trimming, while V, J and clone size come from that table. Among under 250,000 clones listed, less than 90% were seen once. V shed 0 bases and J shed 1 base, with 7 bases lying between them. Germline CDR1 and CDR2: SGHVS and FNYEAQ. This CDR3 is 15 amino acids long. Sequenced input: peripheral blood. This rearrangement joins TRBV7-6 to TRBJ1-5, with D possibly TRBD1 on 5 matching bases. The clonotype comes from a woman in her sixties or seventies who had recovered from COVID-19. The CDR3 coding sequence is TGTGCCAGCAGCTTAGCGGGGGGAAGCAATCAGCCCCAGCATTTT. The encoded protein is CASSLAGGSNQPQHF.